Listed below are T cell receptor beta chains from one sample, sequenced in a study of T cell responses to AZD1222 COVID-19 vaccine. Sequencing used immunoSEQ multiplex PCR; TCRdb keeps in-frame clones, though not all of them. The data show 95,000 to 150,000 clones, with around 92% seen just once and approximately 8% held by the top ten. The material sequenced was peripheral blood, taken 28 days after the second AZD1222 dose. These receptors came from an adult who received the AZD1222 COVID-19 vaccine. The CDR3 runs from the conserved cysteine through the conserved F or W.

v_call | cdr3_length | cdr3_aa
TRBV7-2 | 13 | CASSLAQSYEQYF
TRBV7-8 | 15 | CASRPDRFGGTEAFF
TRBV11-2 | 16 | CASSSSSRFSNQPQHF
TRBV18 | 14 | CASSPPSGYNEQFF
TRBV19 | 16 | CASSIEGTGVDGELFF
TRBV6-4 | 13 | CASSESGGNTIYF
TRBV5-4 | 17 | CASSSPLAGGRIIEQYF
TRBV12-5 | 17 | CASGLGVGGGVTDTQYF
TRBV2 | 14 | CASSEALGWGGYTF
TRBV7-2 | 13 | CASSLVRGTEAFF
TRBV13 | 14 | CASRLSPPSNEQFF
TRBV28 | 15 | CASILGQGINKGYTF
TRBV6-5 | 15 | CASSYGFGGQDGYTF
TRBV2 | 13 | CASSYTVGGELFF
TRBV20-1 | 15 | CSASSGRAAYNEQFF
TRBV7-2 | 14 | CASSLGSGTDTQYF
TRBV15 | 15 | CATSRRETPSQPQHF
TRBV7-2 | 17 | CASSFSSTGVPNSPLHF
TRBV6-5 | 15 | CASSLPGTPKDTIYF
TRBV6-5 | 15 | CASSMQGTVNTEAFF
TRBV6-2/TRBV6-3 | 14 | CASSWEEGVPEAFF
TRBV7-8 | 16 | CASSLTTGFLDTEAFF
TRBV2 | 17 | CASSSGLGTGGAGELFF
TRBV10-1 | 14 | CASSGKMGGTEAFF
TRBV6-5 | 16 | CASSSSTSGGLETQYF
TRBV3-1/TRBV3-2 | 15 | CASSQDGMRYYGYTF
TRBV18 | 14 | CASSDTHDYYEQYF
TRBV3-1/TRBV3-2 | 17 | CASSQGGGGTNTDTQYF
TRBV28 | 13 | CATVWGNSYEQYF
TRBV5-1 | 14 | CASSLDSRLGEAFF
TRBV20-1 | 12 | CSASETGEKLFF
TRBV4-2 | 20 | CASSQEFQDRGREPSYGYTF
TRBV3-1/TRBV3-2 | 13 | CASSLHNTGELFF
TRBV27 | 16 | CASRGRTPTTNEKLFF
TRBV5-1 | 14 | CASRSGQGLGEAFF
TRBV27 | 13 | CASMETYNSPLHF
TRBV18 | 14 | CASSRNQGNYGYTF